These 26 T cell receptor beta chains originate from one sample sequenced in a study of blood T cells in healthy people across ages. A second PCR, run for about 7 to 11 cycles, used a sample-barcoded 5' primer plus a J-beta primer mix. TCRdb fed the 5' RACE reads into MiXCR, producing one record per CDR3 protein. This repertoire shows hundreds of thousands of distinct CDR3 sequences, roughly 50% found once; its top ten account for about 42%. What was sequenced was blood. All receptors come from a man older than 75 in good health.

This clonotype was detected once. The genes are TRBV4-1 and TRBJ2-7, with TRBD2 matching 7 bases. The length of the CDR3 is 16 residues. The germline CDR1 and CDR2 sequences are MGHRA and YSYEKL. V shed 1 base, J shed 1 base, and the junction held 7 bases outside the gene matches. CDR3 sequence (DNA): TGCGCCAGCAGCCAAGGAACAGCGGGACTTTCCTACGAGCAGTACTTC. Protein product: CASSQGTAGLSYEQYF.

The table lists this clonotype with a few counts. The CDR3: CSVPTSGSGDEQFF. CDR3 bases: TGCAGCGTCCCGACTAGCGGGAGTGGGGATGAGCAGTTCTTC. The chain links TRBV29-1 to TRBJ2-1, with 12 bases matching TRBD2. Germline assignment: CDR1 SQVTM and CDR2 ANQGSEA. Trimming at V came to 6 bases and at J to 8 bases, leaving 8 bases not matched to a gene. The CDR3 contains 14 residues.

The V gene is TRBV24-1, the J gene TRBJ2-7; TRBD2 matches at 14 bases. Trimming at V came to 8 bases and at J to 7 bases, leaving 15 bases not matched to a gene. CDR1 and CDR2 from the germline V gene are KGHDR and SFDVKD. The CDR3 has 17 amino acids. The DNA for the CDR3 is TGTGCCACCAACGGATTCGGGACTAGCGGGAGTGGTAATGAGCAGTACTTC. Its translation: CATNGFGTSGSGNEQYF.

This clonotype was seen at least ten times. Here the CDR3 reads CSVDPTGVGGGGYTF. The CDR3 nucleotides read TGCAGCGTTGACCCCACCGGGGTTGGGGGCGGCGGCTACACCTTC. The genes are TRBV29-1 and TRBJ1-2, with TRBD1 as a possible D gene (6 bases). V was pared by 3 bases and J by 8 bases, with 22 bases between. The germline CDR1 and CDR2 sequences are SQVTM and ANQGSEA. The CDR3 covers 15 residues.

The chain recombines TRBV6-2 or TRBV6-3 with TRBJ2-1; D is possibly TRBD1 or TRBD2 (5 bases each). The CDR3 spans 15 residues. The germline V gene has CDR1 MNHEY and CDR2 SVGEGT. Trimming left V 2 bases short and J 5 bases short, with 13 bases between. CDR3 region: CASSYRGAKNNEQFF. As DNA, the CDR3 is TGTGCCAGCAGTTACCGGGGCGCAAAAAACAATGAGCAGTTCTTC.

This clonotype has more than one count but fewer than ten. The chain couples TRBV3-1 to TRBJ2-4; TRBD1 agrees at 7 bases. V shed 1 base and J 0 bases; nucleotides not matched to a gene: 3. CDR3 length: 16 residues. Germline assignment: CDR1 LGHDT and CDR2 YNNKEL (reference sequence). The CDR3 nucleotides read TGTGCCAGCAGCCAAGGGGACAGTACAGCCAAAAACATTCAGTACTTC. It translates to CASSQGDSTAKNIQYF.

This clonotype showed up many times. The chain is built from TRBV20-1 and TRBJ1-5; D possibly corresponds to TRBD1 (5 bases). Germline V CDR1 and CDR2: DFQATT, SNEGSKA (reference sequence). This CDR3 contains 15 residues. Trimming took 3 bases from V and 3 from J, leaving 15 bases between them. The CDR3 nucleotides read TGCAGTGCTAGGGGTGGGGCACAAAACAATCAGCCCCAGCATTTT. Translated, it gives CSARGGAQNNQPQHF.

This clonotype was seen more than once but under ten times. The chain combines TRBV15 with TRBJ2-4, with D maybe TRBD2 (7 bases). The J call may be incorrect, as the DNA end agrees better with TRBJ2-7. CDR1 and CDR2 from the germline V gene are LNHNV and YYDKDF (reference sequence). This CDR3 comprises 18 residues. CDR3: CATSRDLGKAGAQSEQYF. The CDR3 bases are TGTGCCACCAGCAGAGATCTCGGAAAGGCGGGGGCACAGTCCGAGCAGTACTTC.

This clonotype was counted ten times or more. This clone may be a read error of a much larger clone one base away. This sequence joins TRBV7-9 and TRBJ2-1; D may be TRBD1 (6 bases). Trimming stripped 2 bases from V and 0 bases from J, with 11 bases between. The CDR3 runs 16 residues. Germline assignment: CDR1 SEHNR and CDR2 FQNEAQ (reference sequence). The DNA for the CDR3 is TGTGCCAGCAGCTTAAAAGGGGGAAGCTCCTACAATGAGCAGTTCTTC. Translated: CASSLKGGSSYNEQFF.

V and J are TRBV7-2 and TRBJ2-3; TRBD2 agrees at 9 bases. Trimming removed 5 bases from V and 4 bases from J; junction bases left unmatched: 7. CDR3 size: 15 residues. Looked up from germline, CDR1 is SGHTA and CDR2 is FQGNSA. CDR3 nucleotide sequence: TGTGCCAGCAGCCCTGCTAGCGGGATCCCAGATACGCAGTATTTT. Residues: CASSPASGIPDTQYF. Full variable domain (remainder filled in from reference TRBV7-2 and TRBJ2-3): GAGVSQSPSNKVTEKGKDVELRCDPISGHTALYWYRQSLGQGLEFLIYFQGNSAPDKSGLPSDRFSAERTGGSVSTLTIQRTQQEDSAVYLCASSPASGIPDTQYFGPGTRLTVL.

CDR3 sequence (DNA): TGTGCCAGCAGCGCCCAGGGTCGAGCTTTCTTT. Translated, it gives CASSAQGRAFF. The chain links TRBV9 to TRBJ1-1; D may be TRBD1 (5 bases). The CDR3 is 11 residues long. Trimming left V 3 bases short and J 10 bases short, with 10 bases between. Germline-derived CDR1 and CDR2 are SGDLS and YYNGEE.

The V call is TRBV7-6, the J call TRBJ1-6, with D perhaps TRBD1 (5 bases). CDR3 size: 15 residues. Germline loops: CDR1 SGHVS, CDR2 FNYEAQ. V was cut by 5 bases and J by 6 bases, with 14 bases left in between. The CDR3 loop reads CASSPSRDINSPLHF. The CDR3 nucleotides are TGTGCCAGCAGCCCAAGCAGGGATATTAATTCACCCCTCCACTTT.

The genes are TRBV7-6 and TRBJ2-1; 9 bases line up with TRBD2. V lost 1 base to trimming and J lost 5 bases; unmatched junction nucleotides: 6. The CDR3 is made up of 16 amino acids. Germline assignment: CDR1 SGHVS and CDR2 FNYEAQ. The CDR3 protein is CASSLVAGDDNNEQFF. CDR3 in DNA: TGTGCCAGCAGCTTAGTAGCGGGAGACGACAACAATGAGCAGTTCTTC.

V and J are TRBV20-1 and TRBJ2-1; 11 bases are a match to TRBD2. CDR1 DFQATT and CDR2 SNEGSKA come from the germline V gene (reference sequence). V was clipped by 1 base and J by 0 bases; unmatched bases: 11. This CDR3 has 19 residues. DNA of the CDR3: TGCAGTGCTAGAGGAGACGGACTAGCGGGTTCTCCCTCCTACAATGAGCAGTTCTTC. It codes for CSARGDGLAGSPSYNEQFF.

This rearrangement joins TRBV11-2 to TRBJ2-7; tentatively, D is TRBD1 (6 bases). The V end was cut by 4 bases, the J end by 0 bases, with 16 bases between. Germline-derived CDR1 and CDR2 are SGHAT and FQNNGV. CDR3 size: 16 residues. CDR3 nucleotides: TGTGCCAGCAGCTCCCACAGGGTTCTGACCTCCTACGAGCAGTACTTC. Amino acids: CASSSHRVLTSYEQYF.

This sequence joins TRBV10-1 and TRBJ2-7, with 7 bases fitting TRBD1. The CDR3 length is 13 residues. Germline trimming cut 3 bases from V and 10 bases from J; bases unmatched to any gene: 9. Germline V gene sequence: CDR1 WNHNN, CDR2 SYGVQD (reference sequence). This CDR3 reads CASSENLQGVQYF. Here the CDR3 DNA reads TGCGCCAGCAGTGAAAACCTCCAGGGGGTCCAGTACTTC.

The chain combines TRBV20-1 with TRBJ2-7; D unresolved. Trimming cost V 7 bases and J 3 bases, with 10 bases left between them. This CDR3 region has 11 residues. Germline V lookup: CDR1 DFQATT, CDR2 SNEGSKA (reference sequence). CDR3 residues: CSVVTDYEQYF. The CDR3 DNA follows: TGCAGTGTGGTAACGGACTACGAGCAGTACTTC.

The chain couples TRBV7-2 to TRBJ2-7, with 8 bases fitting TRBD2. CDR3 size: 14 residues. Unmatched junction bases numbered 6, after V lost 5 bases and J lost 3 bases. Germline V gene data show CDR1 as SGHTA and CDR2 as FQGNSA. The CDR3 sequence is CASSGGTRGYEQYF. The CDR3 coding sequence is TGTGCCAGCAGCGGGGGGACTAGGGGCTACGAGCAGTACTTC.

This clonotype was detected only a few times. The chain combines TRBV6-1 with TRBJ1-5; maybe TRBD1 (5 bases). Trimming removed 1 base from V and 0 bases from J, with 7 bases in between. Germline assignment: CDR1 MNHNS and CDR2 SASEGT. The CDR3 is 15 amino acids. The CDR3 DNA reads TGTGCCAGCAGTGAAGGGACACATAGCAATCAGCCCCAGCATTTT. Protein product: CASSEGTHSNQPQHF.

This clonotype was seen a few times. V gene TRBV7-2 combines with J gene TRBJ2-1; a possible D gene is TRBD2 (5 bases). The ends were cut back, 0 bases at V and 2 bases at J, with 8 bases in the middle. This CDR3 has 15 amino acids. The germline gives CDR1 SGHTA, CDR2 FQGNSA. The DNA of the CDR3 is TGTGCCAGCAGCTTAGCGGGGAGCCCCTACAATGAGCAGTTCTTC. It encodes CASSLAGSPYNEQFF.

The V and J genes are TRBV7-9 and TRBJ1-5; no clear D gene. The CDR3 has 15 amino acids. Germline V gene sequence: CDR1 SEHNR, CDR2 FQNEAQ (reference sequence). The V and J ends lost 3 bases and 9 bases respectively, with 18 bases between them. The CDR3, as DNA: TGTGCCAGCAGCTTTCCCCCAGGCCCAGGTAGGCCCCAGCATTTT. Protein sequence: CASSFPPGPGRPQHF.

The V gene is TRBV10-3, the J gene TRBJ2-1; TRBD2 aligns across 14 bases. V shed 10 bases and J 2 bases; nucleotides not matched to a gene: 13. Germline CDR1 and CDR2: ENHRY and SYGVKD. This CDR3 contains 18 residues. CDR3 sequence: CASSPGLAGEGAYNEQFF. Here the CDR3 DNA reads TGTGCCAGCAGCCCGGGACTAGCGGGAGAGGGGGCCTACAATGAGCAGTTCTTC.

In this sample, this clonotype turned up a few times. The CDR3 region has the DNA TGCGCCAGCACCAACGGGGGGACAGGGGGCTTCGATGAGCAGTTCTTC. It yields the protein CASTNGGTGGFDEQFF. The chain recombines TRBV5-1 with TRBJ2-1, with TRBD1 matching 12 bases. Germline V gene data show CDR1 as SGHRS and CDR2 as YFSETQ. Trimming removed 6 bases from V and 8 bases from J; junction bases left unmatched: 12. The CDR3 totals 16 residues.

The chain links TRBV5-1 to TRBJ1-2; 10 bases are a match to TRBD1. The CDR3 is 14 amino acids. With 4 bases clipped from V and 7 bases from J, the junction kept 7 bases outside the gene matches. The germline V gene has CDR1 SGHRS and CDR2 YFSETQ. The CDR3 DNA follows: TGCGCCAGCAGCCTGGGACAGGGGATTCGTGGCTACACCTTC. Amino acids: CASSLGQGIRGYTF.

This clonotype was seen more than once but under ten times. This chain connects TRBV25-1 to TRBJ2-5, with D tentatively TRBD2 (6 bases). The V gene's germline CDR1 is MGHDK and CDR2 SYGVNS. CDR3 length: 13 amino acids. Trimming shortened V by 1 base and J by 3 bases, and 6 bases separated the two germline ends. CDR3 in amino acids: CASSEWGEETQYF. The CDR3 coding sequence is TGTGCCAGCAGTGAATGGGGGGAAGAGACCCAGTACTTC.

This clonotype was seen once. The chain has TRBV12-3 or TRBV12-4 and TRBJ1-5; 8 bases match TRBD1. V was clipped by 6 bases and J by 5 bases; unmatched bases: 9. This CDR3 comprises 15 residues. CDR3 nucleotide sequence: TGTGCCAGCAGCCGGGATGGACAGGGCTATCAGCCCCAGCATTTT. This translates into CASSRDGQGYQPQHF.